The TCR beta chain described here comes from a study of T cell responses to AZD1222 COVID-19 vaccine. Background on the study: Second-dose intervals near 4 or 12 weeks were combined.

Study results and caveats: Targets within unmutated variant regions were reportedly found for nearly half of spike-specific TCRs.

As concerns this clone: Its antigen is not identified.

Profiled with immunoSEQ multiplex PCR; TCRdb holds only in-frame clones, not every one. The sample lists around 150,000 clones, approximately 90% occurring once. This CDR3 comprises 12 residues. V was pared by 0 bases and J by 5 bases, with 4 bases between. Per germline, CDR1 SGHVS and CDR2 FQNEAQ. This clonotype originated in an adult in good health. The specimen comprised peripheral blood, sampled on day 0 of AZD1222 vaccination. The V and J genes are TRBV7-8 and TRBJ2-5, with D unclear. The DNA for the CDR3 is TGTGCCAGCAGCTTAGCGTGGGAGACCCAGTACTTC. As protein: CASSLAWETQYF. The full variable domain, with the rest looked up from reference TRBV7-8 and TRBJ2-5, is GAGVSQSPRYKVAKRGQDVALRCDPISGHVSLFWYQQALGQGPEFLTYFQNEAQLDKSGLPSDRFFAERPEGSVSTLKIQRTQQEDSAVYLCASSLAWETQYFGPGTRLLVL.